This T cell receptor (beta chain) was recorded in a study of regulatory T cells in long-lasting Graves disease. Researchers made TCR beta libraries by using iRepertoire HTBI primers and running Arm-PCR on CDR3 regions. From the multiplex PCR reads, TCRdb called clonotypes with MiXCR, one entry per CDR3 protein. Among fewer than 550,000 distinct CDR3 sequences listed, around 17% were seen once. This clonotype was found many times. Time point here: newly diagnosed GD, antithyroid drugs for less than 3 months. There was RNA extracted from PBMCs, and the TCR library was made from it. V lost 5 bases, J lost 0 bases, and 14 bases lay in between. The germline gives CDR1 SEHNR, CDR2 FQNEAQ (reference sequence). The CDR3 extends over 16 amino acids. The sample also formed part of further work on T cells in Graves' hyperthyroidism and ophthalmopathy. As that report states: Also found in blood were most expanded thyroid clonotypes above 0.001.

J is TRBJ2-1 and V is TRBV7-9, with D tentatively TRBD1 or TRBD2 (5 bases each). This TCR was recovered from a woman between 18 and 29 years old with Graves disease. The material sequenced was peripheral blood mononuclear cells (PBMCs), taken at new diagnosis, from a patient treated with antithyroid drugs. As DNA, the CDR3 is TGTGCCAGCAGCCCCCGGGACGACCCCTCCTACAATGAGCAGTTCTTC. Translation: CASSPRDDPSYNEQFF.